Included here is one TCR beta chain sequence, with context. These data come from a study of blood T cell repertoires in COVID-19. Study in general: The United States, Italy and Spain supplied acute and convalescent COVID-19 samples.

This CDR3 is 11 amino acids long. The germline V gene encodes CDR1 SQVTM and CDR2 ANQGSEA. V dropped 4 bases and J dropped 4 bases, with 8 bases sitting between them. In the original processing: The authors estimated nucleated cell counts from reference gene primer amplification. Method: immunoSEQ multiplex PCR; TCRdb's copy keeps in-frame clones and lacks some. V and J calls and clone size are given by that table; D and trimming were obtained from the DNA. Of about 210,000 clones detected, roughly 84% appear once; the ten largest clones hold more than 9%. V is TRBV29-1 and J is TRBJ2-7; D might be TRBD1 (5 bases). The receptor's source is a woman at least 80 years old with COVID-19, enrolled during active disease. The sequenced sample was peripheral blood. In DNA form, the CDR3 reads TGCAGCGTTGCTAGGGGTTACGAGCAGTACTTC. This codes for CSVARGYEQYF.